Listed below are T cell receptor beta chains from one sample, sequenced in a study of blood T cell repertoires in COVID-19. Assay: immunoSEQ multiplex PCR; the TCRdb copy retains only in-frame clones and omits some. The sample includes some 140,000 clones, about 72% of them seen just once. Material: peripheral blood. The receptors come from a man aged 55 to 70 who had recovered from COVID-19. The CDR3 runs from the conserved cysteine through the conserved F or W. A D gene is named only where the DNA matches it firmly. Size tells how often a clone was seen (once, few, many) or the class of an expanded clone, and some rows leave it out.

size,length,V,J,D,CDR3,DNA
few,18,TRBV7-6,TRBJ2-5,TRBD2,CASSLARSGGPGEETQYF,TGTGCCAGCAGCTTAGCTCGGAGCGGGGGGCCTGGGGAAGAGACCCAGTACTTC
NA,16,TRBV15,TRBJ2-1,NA,CATSREQTHTHNEQFF,TGTGCCACCAGCAGAGAACAAACCCACACCCACAATGAGCAGTTCTTC
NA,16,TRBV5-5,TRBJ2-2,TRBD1,CASSLVGGLNTGELFF,TGTGCCAGCAGCTTGGTAGGGGGCCTCAACACCGGGGAGCTGTTTTTT
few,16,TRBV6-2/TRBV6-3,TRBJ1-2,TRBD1,CASSSPRDRGNYGYTF,TGTGCCAGCAGTTCCCCCCGGGACAGGGGAAACTATGGCTACACCTTC
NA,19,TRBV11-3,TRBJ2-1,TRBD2,CASSPVTGTSGGARSEQFF,TGTGCCAGCAGCCCCGTAACCGGGACTAGCGGGGGGGCGCGGAGTGAGCAGTTCTTC
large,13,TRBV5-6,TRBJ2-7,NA,CASSLAVSYEQYF,TGTGCCAGCAGCTTGGCGGTTTCCTACGAGCAGTACTTC
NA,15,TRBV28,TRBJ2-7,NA,CASSWPGLGDYEQYF,TGTGCCAGCAGTTGGCCGGGCCTAGGGGACTACGAGCAGTACTTC
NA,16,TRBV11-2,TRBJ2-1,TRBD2,CASSLTSGSSYNEQFF,TGTGCCAGCAGCTTAACTAGCGGGAGCTCCTACAATGAGCAGTTCTTC
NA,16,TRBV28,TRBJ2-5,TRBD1,CASSTYWDRDEETQYF,TGTGCCAGCAGTACCTATTGGGACAGGGATGAGGAGACCCAGTACTTC
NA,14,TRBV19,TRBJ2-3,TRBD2,CASTPAGVTDTQYF,TGTGCCAGTACCCCGGCGGGAGTCACAGATACGCAGTATTTT
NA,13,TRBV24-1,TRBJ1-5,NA,CATSESGYQPQHF,TGTGCCACCAGTGAGTCAGGGTACCAGCCCCAGCATTTT
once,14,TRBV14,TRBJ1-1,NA,CASSASKRGTEAFF,TGTGCCAGCAGCGCCTCAAAACGGGGGACTGAAGCTTTCTTT
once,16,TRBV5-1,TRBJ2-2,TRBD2,CASSLGGGPRAGELFF,TGCGCCAGCAGCTTAGGCGGGGGGCCGAGGGCCGGGGAGCTGTTTTTT
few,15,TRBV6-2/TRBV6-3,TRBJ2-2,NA,CASSPGLRGTGELFF,TGTGCCAGCAGTCCGGGACTTCGAGGCACCGGGGAGCTGTTTTTT
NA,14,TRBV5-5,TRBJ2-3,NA,CASRLLSSTDTQYF,TGTGCCAGCAGATTACTAAGTAGCACAGATACGCAGTATTTT
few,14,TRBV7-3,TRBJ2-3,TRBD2,CASSLGTNTDTQYF,TGTGCCAGCAGCTTAGGGACTAACACAGATACGCAGTATTTT
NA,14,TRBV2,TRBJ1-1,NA,CASSVDWVNTEAFF,TGTGCCAGCAGTGTGGACTGGGTGAACACTGAAGCTTTCTTT
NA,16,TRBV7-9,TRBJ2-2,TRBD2,CASPRTSGINTGELFF,TGTGCCAGCCCGAGGACTAGCGGGATCAACACCGGGGAGCTGTTTTTT
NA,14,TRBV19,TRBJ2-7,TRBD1,CASRMDRESYEQYF,TGTGCCAGTAGAATGGACAGGGAAAGCTACGAGCAGTACTTC
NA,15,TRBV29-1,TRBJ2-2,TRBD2,CSVKANSGVGGELFF,TGCAGCGTTAAAGCTAATAGCGGGGTAGGAGGGGAGCTGTTTTTT
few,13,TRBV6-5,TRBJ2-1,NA,CASIPQGWDEQFF,TGTGCCAGCATACCTCAGGGGTGGGATGAGCAGTTCTTC
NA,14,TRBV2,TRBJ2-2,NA,CASSRLSNTGELFF,TGTGCCAGCAGTCGCCTATCGAACACCGGGGAGCTGTTTTTT
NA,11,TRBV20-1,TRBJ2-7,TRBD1,CSATTGGEQYF,TGCAGTGCTACCACAGGGGGCGAGCAGTACTTC
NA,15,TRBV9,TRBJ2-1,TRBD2,CASSLAGGPYNEQFF,TGTGCCAGCAGCCTAGCGGGGGGTCCCTACAATGAGCAGTTCTTC
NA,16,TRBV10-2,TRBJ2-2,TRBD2,CASLKVLAGMDGELFF,TGCGCCAGCCTCAAGGTGCTAGCGGGGATGGACGGGGAGCTGTTTTTT
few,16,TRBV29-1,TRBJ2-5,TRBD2,CSVGWGSGGAGETQYF,TGCAGCGTCGGATGGGGGAGCGGGGGGGCCGGAGAGACCCAGTACTTC
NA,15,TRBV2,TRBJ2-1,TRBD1,CASSLTGTGVNEQFF,TGTGCCAGCAGCCTAACCGGGACAGGGGTTAATGAGCAGTTCTTC
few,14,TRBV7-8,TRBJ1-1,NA,CASTDRNLNTEAFF,TGTGCCAGCACCGACAGGAATCTGAACACTGAAGCTTTCTTT
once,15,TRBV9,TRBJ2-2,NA,CASSVGIPNTGELFF,TGTGCCAGCAGCGTAGGTATCCCGAACACCGGGGAGCTGTTTTTT
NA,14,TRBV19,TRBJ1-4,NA,CASSIGTTNEKLFF,TGTGCCAGTAGTATCGGGACAACTAATGAAAAACTGTTTTTT
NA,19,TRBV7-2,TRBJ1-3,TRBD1,CASSPAGQGTLISGNTIYF,TGTGCCAGCAGCCCAGCGGGACAGGGTACCCTCATCTCTGGAAACACCATATATTTT
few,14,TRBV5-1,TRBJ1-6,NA,CASSLGQNNSPLHF,TGCGCCAGCAGCTTGGGACAGAATAATTCACCCCTCCACTTT